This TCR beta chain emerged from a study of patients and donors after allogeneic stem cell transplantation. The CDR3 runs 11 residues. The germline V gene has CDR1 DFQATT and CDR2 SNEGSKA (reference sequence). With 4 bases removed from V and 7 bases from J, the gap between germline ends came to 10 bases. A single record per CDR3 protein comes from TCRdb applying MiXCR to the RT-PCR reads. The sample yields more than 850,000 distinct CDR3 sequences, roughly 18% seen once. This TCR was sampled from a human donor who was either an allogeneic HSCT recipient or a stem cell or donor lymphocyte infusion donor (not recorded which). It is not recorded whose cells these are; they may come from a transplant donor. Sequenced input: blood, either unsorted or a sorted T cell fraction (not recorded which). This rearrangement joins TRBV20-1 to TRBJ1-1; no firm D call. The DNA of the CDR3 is TGCAGTGCTATCCGACGGAGTGAAGCTTTCTTT. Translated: CSAIRRSEAFF.